This entry features one TCR beta chain sequence. This sample was included in a study of blood T cell repertoires in COVID-19. The protocol was immunoSEQ multiplex PCR, while the TCRdb copy is restricted to in-frame clones and leaves out a portion. The sample consists of roughly 300,000 clones, over 75% of them appearing once. The V and J ends lost 0 bases and 4 bases, in that order; junction bases with no gene match: 4. The germline CDR1 and CDR2 sequences are SGHNT and YYREEE (reference sequence). This CDR3 contains 15 residues. This sequence joins TRBV5-4 and TRBJ2-1, with TRBD2 matching 7 bases. The source of this sequence is a woman aged 50 to 60 who had recovered from COVID-19. Sequencing was carried out using peripheral blood. In nucleotides, the CDR3 is TGTGCCAGCAGCTTGGTTGGGGGGGGGTACAATGAGCAGTTCTTC. It is translated as CASSLVGGGYNEQFF.